Described below is a single TCR beta chain sequence and its context. What it binds is not known. This record comes from a study of cytomegalovirus exposure and HLA in healthy donors. General study findings and limits: Cytomegalovirus-associated status was assigned to 164 TCR beta chains. One later analysis, an examination of the approximately 130 validation repertoires, found that first-cohort TCR clusters tended to co-occur in them.

This CDR3 contains 14 residues. Germline CDR1 reads SGHKS; CDR2 reads YYEKEE (reference sequence). Trimming cost V 5 bases and J 4 bases; bases outside gene matches: 8. Clones were sequenced by immunoSEQ multiplex PCR, and TCRdb holds only the in-frame ones, with some missing. The data contain more than 120,000 clones, around 90% of them singletons. The donors formed part of the approximately 120-subject validation cohort, distinct from the roughly 600-subject first cohort. The clonotype was recovered from a man aged 18 to 30 in good health and CMV-seropositive. Sequenced: PBMCs. The chain carries TRBV5-5 and TRBJ2-7, with 8 bases aligning to TRBD1. The CDR3, as DNA: TGTGCCAGCAGATACACAGGGGACAGGTACGAGCAGTACTTC. This gives the protein CASRYTGDRYEQYF.